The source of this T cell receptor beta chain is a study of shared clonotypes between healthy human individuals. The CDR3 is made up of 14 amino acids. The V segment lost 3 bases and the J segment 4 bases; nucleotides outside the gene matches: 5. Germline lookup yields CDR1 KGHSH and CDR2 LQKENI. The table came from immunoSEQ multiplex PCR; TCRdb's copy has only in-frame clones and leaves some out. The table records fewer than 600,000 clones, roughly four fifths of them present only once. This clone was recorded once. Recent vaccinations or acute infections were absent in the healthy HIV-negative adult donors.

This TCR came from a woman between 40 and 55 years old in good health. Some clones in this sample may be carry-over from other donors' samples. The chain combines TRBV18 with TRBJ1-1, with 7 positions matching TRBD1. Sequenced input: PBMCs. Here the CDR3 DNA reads TGTGCCAGCTCACCTCAGACAGGGCCCACTGAAGCTTTCTTT. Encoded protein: CASSPQTGPTEAFF. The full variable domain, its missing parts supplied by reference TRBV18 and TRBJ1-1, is NAGVMQNPRHLVRRRGQEARLRCSPMKGHSHVYWYRQLPEEGLKFMVYLQKENIIDESGMPKERFSAEFPKEGPSILRIQQVVRGDSAAYFCASSPQTGPTEAFFGQGTRLTVV.